This TCR beta chain was recorded in a study of T cell repertoires in cytomegalovirus infection (dated by TCRdb to about 2019). In terms of the full investigation: Because public TCR beta signatures pointed to carriage of CMV infection together with the matching HLA type, the HLA type of each donor mattered for the analysis.

What the study reported, not specific to this receptor: The ex vivo response was dominated by HLA-C-restricted CMV-specific TCR beta clonotypes, and the single most frequent clonotype in two of eight donors was supplied by these HLA-C-restricted clonotypes. Carriers of CMV infection plus the relevant HLA type were discriminated by the cumulative frequency of public TCR beta family members in the study cohort and in an independent roughly 320-donor cohort.

In regard to this clonotype: No antigen is known for it. No base quality values were provided; no much bigger clone lies one nucleotide off.

Reads for this sample came from an Illumina HiSeq 1500. TCRdb took the public reads, trimmed them with fastp at Q25, ran MiXCR for clone calling and kept in-frame beta chains. Under each unique CDR3 protein, matching rows form one entry showing the most common genes and DNA. The sample yields some 200,000 distinct CDR3 sequences; 15% to 20% were counted once. 2.9% of the sample rests with the top ten. At the junction V is shortened by 0 bases and J by 1 base, with 9 bases in between. Based on the germline V gene, the CDR1 and CDR2 sequences are SGHTA and FQGNSA. From the cysteine through the phenylalanine, the CDR3 covers 15 amino acids. Left in the record is the CDR3 DNA by itself, 45 bases read in frame from the first base.

The chain is encoded by TRBV7-2 joined to TRBJ1-1, with the identity of the D gene unclear. The clonotype was recovered from a human donor in good health (CMV status not recorded). Some clones in this sample may be carry-over from other donors' samples. Sequencing used PBMCs. The CDR3 has the sequence CASSLAPGKNTEAFF. Here is the DNA: TGTGCCAGCAGCTTAGCACCAGGAAAGAACACTGAAGCTTTCTTT. Joined to the reference TRBV7-2 and TRBJ1-1 proteins, this CDR3 gives the full variable domain: GAGVSQSPSNKVTEKGKDVELRCDPISGHTALYWYRQSLGQGLEFLIYFQGNSAPDKSGLPSDRFSAERTGGSVSTLTIQRTQQEDSAVYLCASSLAPGKNTEAFFGQGTRLTVV.